The clone carrying this T cell receptor beta chain was seen a few times. The data were taken from a study of T-cell reconstitution after alpha-beta-depleted transplantation in children. Germline CDR1 reads SEHNR; CDR2 reads FQNEAQ (reference sequence). Trimming cost V 4 bases and J 8 bases, with 9 bases left between them. There are 13 residues in the CDR3. A library of TCRbeta sequences, prepared with unique molecular identifiers, was generated. TCRdb re-derived calls from the PCR reads in MiXCR, one entry per CDR3 protein. This sample has about 340,000 distinct CDR3 sequences; about 9.4% occur once, and the top ten carry around 2.5%.

The sequences come from PBMCs from the stem cell graft donor, collected from the stem cell graft. The receptor was derived from a human donor who donated a stem cell graft to a child with acute lymphoblastic leukemia. The V and J genes are TRBV7-9 and TRBJ1-6; no reliable D call. This CDR3 reads CASSWESDSPLHF. CDR3 nucleotides: TGTGCCAGCAGCTGGGAGTCCGATTCACCCCTCCACTTT.